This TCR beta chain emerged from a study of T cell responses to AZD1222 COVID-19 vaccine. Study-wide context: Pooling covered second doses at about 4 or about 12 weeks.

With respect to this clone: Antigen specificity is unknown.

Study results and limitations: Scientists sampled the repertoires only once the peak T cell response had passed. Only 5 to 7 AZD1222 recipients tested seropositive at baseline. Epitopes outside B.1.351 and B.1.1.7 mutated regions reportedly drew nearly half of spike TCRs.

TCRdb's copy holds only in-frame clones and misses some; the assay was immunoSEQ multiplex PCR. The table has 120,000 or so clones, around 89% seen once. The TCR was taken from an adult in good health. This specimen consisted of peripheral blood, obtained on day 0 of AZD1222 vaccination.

CDR3 nucleotide sequence: TGCAGCGTTCAAATTACAGAGAACACTGAAGCTTTCTTT. This codes for CSVQITENTEAFF. This chain connects TRBV29-1 to TRBJ1-1; D gene uncertain. The CDR3 is made up of 13 amino acids. V shed 5 bases and J shed 1 base, with 11 bases lying between them. Germline CDR1 is SQVTM and CDR2 is ANQGSEA.